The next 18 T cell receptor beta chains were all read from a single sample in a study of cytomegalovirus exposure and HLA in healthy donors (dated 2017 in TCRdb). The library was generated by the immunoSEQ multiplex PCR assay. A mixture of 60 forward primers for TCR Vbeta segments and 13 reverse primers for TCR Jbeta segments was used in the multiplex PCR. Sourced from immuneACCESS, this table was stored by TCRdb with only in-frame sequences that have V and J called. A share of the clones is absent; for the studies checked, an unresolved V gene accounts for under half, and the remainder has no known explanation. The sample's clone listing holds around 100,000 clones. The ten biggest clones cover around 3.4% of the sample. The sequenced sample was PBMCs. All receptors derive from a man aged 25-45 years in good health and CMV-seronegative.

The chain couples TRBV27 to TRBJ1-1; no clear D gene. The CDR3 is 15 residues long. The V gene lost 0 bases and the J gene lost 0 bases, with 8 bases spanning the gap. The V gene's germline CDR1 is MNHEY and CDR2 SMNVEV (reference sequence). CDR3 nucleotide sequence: TGTGCCAGCAGTTTATCGGGAGTTATGAACACTGAAGCTTTCTTT. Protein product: CASSLSGVMNTEAFF.

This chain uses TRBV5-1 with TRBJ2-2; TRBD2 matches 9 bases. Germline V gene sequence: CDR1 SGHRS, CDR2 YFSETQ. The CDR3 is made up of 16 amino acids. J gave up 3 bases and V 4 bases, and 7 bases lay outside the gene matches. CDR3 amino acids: CASSPLAGAHTGELFF. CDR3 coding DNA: TGCGCCAGCAGCCCCTTAGCGGGGGCCCACACCGGGGAGCTGTTTTTT.

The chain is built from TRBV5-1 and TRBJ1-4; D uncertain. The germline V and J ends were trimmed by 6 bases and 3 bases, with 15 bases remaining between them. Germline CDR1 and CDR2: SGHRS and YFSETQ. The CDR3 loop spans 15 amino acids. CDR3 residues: CASTAGSKANEKLFF. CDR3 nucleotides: TGCGCCAGCACCGCCGGGAGCAAGGCTAATGAAAAACTGTTTTTT.

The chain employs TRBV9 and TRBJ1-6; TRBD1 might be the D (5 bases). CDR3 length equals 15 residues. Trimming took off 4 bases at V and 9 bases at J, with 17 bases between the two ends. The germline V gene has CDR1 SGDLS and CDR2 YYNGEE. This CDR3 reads CASSPDETVSSPLHF. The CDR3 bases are TGTGCCAGCAGCCCAGATGAGACAGTGAGTTCACCCCTCCACTTT.

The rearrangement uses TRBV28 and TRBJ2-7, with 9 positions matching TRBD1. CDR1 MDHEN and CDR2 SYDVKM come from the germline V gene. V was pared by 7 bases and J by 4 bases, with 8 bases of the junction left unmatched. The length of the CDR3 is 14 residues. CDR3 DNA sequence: TGTGCCAGCATGATTACCGGGACAGGGTACGAGCAGTACTTC. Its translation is CASMITGTGYEQYF.

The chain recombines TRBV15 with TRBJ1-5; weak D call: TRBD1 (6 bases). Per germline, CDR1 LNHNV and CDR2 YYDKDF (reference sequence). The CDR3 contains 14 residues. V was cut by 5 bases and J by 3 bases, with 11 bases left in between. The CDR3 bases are TGTGCCACCAGCCTAGGGACATTCAATCAGCCCCAGCATTTT. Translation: CATSLGTFNQPQHF.

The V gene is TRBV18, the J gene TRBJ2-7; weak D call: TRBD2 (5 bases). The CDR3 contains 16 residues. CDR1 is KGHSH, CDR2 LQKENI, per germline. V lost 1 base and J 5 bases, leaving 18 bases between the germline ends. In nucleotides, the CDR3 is TGTGCCAGCTCACCACATGAGGGCGGACCCAAGGACGAGCAGTACTTC. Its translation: CASSPHEGGPKDEQYF.

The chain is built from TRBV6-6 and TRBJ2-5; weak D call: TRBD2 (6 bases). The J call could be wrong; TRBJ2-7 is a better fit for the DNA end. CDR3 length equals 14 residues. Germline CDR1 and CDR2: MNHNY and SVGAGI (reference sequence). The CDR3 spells CASSAGTSNYEQYF. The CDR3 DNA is TGTGCCAGCAGTGCCGGGACTTCGAACTACGAGCAGTACTTC.

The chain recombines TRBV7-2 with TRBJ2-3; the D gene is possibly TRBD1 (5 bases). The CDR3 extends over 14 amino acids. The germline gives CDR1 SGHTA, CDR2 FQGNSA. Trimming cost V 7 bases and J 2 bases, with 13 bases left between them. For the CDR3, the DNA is TGTGCCAGCAACAGGCCCACAGCCACAGATACGCAGTATTTT. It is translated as CASNRPTATDTQYF.

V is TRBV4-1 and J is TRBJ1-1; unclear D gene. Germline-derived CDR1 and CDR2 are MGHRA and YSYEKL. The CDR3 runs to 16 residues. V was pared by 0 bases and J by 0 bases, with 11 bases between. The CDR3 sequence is CASSQDGRALNTEAFF. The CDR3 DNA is TGCGCCAGCAGCCAAGATGGGCGCGCTTTGAACACTGAAGCTTTCTTT.

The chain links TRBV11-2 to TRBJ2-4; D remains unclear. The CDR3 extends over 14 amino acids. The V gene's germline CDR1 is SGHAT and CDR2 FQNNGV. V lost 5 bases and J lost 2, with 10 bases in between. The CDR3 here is CASSPYGSKNIQYF. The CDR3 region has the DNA TGTGCCAGCAGCCCATACGGTTCCAAAAACATTCAGTACTTC.

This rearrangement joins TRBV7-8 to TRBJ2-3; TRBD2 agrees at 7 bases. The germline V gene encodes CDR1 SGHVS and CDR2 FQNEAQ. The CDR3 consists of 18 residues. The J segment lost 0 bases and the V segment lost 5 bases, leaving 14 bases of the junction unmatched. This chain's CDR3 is CASSPGLAGTTSTDTQYF. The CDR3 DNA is TGTGCCAGCAGCCCCGGTTTAGCGGGCACCACTAGCACAGATACGCAGTATTTT.

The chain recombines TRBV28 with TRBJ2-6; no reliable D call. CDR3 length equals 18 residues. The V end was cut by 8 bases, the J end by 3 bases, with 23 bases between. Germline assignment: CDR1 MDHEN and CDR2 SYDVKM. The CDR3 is CASATRAGLPLGANVLTF. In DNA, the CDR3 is TGTGCCAGCGCTACCCGAGCAGGCCTCCCCCTTGGGGCCAACGTCCTGACTTTC.

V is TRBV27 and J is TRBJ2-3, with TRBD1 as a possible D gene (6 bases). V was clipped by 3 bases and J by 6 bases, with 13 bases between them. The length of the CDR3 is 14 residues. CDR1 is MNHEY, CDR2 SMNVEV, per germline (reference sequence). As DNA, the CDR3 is TGTGCCAGCAGTTTCCACGACAGGCCGGATACGCAGTATTTT. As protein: CASSFHDRPDTQYF.

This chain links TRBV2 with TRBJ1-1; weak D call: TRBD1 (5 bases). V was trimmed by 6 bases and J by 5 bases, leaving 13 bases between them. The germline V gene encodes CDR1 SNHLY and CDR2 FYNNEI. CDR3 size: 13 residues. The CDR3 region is CASSRGRRTEAFF. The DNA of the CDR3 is TGTGCCAGCAGCCGGGGGAGGAGAACTGAAGCTTTCTTT.

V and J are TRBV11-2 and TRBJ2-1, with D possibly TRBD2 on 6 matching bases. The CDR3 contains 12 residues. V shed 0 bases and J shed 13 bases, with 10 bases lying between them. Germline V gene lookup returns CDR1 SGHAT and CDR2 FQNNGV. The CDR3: CASSLEEGTQFF. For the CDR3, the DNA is TGTGCCAGCAGCTTAGAGGAGGGCACTCAGTTCTTC.

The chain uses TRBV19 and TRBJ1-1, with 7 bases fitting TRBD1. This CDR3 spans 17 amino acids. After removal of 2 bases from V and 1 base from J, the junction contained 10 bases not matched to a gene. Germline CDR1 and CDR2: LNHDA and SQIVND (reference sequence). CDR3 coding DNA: TGTGCCAGTAGTATAAGGGGACAGACCAACGGGAACACTGAAGCTTTCTTT. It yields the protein CASSIRGQTNGNTEAFF.

The CDR3 DNA reads TGTGCCAGCAGTTCGCCCGGGAGGGGCACGGGCTACAATGAGCAGTTCTTC. As protein: CASSSPGRGTGYNEQFF. The V call is TRBV27, the J call TRBJ2-1; 8 nucleotides align to TRBD2. Germline trimming cut 4 bases from V and 3 bases from J; bases unmatched to any gene: 11. Per germline, CDR1 MNHEY and CDR2 SMNVEV (reference sequence). This CDR3 contains 17 residues.